This T cell receptor (beta chain) is drawn from a study of Ad26.COV2.S vaccination and SARS-CoV-2 variants. Study observations and caveats: Analyses that measured TCR breadth and depth may have underestimated total T cell responses. Whether participants received vaccine or placebo, their non-spike TCR breadth was similar. The breadth of spike-specific CD8+ and CD4+ T cell responses after vaccination was reportedly substantial.

CDR3 length equals 17 residues. The germline V gene encodes CDR1 MNHEY and CDR2 SMNVEV (reference sequence). Trimming cost V 3 bases and J 4 bases; bases outside gene matches: 7. The method was immunoSEQ multiplex PCR; TCRdb's version includes in-frame clones alone and lacks a portion of them. The repertoire includes about 450,000 clones, 80% to 90% of them detected once, and around 2.5% sits in the top ten. With regard to this clone: Its target is not known.

Treatment reported: around 19 received Ad26.COV2.S at low or high dose, single or two shots; about 5 received placebo; per-sample allocation not given. Collection of samples fell on day 63 after the first vaccine or placebo injection. Boston hosted the donor, who was an adult aged 18-55 years. Sample: peripheral blood, taken in a trial of Ad26.COV2.S vaccine versus placebo. The origin of this receptor is a person aged 18-65 years who received the Ad26.COV2.S COVID-19 vaccine or a placebo. The genes are TRBV27 and TRBJ2-2; TRBD1 agrees at 11 bases. The CDR3, as DNA: TGTGCCAGCAGTTTCCGGGACAGGGGGGTTAGCACCGGGGAGCTGTTTTTT. It encodes CASSFRDRGVSTGELFF.